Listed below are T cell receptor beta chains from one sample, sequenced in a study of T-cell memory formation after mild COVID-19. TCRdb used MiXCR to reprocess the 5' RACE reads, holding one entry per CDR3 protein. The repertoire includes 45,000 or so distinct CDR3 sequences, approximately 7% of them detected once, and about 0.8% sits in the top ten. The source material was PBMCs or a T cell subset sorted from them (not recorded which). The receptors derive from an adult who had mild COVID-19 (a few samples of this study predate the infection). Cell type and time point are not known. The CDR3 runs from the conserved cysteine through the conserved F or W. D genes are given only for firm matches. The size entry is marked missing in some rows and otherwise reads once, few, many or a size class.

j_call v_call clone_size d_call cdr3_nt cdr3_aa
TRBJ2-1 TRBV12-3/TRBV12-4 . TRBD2 TGTGCCAGCAGTCGGACTAGCGGGGGGTACAATGAGCAGTTCTTC CASSRTSGGYNEQFF
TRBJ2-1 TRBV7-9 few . TGTGCCAGCAGCTTAAGAGTCGGGAGCAAAAAATACAATGAGCAGTTCTTC CASSLRVGSKKYNEQFF
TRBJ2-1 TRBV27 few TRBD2 TGTGCCAGCAGCCCACTAGCGGGGGCCTACAATGAGCAGTTCTTC CASSPLAGAYNEQFF
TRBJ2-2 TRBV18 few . TGTGCCAGCTCACCACTTTTACAAATCAACACCGGGGAGCTGTTTTTT CASSPLLQINTGELFF
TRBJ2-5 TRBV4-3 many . TGCGCCAGCAGCCAAGCGACTAGCCAAGAGACCCAGTACTTC CASSQATSQETQYF
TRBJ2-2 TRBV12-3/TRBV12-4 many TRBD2 TGTGCCAGCAGTTTTTCGGGGGGGGCCGACGGGGAGCTGTTTTTT CASSFSGGADGELFF
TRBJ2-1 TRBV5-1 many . TGCGCCAGCAGCTCAGGCCCCGGTGAGCAGTTCTTC CASSSGPGEQFF
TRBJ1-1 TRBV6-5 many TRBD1 TGTGCCAGCAGCCCCGGACAGGAGCCAGTGAACACTGAAGCTTTCTTT CASSPGQEPVNTEAFF
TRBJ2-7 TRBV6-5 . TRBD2 TGTGCCAGCAGCCACCACTTAGCGGGGGACACCTACGAGCAGTACTTC CASSHHLAGDTYEQYF
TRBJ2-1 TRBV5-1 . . TGCGCCAGCAGCTTGGAGTTCGATGGTATCGGGGCAGATGAGCAGTTCTTC CASSLEFDGIGADEQFF
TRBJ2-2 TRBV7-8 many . TGTGCCAGCAGCCAGCGGGCATCCCGGGGCACCGGGGAGCTGTTTTTT CASSQRASRGTGELFF
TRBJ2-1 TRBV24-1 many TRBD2 TGTGCCACCAGTGATGGGGGACTAGCGGGAGTTGAGCAGTTCTTC CATSDGGLAGVEQFF
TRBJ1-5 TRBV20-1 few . TGCAGTGCTAGAGATAGGGGGACTGTTAGTTATGGCAATCAGCCCCAGCATTTT CSARDRGTVSYGNQPQHF
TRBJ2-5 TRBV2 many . TGTGCCAGCAGTGAAAGAAAGACTAGTAGGCCGAAAGAGACCCAGTACTTC CASSERKTSRPKETQYF
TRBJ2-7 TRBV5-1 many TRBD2 TGCGCCAGCAGCTCCGAGGGGACTAGCGGGAGTTTCACCTACGAGCAGTACTTC CASSSEGTSGSFTYEQYF
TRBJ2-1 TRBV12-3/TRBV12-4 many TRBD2 TGTGCCACCAGGGCTAGCGGCGGGAACAATGAGCAGTTCTTC CATRASGGNNEQFF